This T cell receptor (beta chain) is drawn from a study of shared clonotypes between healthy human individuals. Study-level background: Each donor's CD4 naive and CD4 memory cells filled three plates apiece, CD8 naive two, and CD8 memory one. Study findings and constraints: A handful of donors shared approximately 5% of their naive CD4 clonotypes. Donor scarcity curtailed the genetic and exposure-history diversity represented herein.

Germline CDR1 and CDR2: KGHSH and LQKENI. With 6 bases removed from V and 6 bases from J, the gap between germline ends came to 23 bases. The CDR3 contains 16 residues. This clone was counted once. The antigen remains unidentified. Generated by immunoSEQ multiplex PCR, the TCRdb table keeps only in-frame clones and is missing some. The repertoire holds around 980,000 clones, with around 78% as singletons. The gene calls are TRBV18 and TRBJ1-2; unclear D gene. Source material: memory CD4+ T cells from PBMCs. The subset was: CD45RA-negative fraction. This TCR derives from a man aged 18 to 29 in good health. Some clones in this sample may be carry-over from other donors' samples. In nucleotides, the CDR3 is TGTGCCAGCTCGCCAGTCCTAGCTTTAGGAGTCGATGGCTACACCTTC. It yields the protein CASSPVLALGVDGYTF.